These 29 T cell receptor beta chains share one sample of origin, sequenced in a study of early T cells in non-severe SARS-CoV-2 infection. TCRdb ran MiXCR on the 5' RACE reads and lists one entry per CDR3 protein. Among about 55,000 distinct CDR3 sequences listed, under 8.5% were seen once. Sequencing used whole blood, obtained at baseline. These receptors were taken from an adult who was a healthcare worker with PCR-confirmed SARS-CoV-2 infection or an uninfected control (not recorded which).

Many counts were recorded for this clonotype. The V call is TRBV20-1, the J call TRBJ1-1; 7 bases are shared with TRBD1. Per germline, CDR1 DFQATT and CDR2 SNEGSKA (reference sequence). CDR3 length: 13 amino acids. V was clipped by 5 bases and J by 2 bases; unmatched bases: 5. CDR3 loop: CSAARQGNTEAFF. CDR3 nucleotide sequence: TGCAGTGCTGCCAGACAGGGTAACACTGAAGCTTTCTTT.

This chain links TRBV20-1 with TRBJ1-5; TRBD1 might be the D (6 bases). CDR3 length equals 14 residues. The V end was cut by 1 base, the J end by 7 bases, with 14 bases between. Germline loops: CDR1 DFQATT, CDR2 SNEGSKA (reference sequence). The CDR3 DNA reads TGCAGTGCTAGAGGCGGGGCAGGGGCCCAGCCCCAGCATTTT. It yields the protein CSARGGAGAQPQHF.

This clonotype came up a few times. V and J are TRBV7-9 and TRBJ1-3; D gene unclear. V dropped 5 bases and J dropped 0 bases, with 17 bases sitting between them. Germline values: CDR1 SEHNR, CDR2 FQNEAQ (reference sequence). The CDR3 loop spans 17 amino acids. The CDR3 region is CASSPRSRQSSGNTIYF. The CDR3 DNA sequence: TGTGCCAGCAGCCCGCGCAGCCGTCAGAGCTCTGGAAACACCATATATTTT.

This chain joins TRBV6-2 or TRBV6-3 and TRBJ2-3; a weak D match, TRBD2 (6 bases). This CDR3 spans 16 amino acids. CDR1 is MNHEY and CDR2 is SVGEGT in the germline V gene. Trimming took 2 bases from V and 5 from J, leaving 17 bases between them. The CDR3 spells CASSYEGGRGIDTQYF. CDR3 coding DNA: TGTGCCAGCAGTTACGAAGGAGGGCGAGGGATAGATACGCAGTATTTT.

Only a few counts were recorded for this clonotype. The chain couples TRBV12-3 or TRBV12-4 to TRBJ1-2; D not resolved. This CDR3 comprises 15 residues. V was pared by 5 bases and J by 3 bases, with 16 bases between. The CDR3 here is CASSPSERPYYGYTF. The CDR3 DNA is TGTGCCAGCAGTCCCAGCGAACGGCCCTACTATGGCTACACCTTC.

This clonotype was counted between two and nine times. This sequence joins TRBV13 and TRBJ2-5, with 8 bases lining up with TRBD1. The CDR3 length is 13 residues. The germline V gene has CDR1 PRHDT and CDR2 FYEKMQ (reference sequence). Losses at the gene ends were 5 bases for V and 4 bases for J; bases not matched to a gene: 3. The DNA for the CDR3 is TGTGCCAGCAGCCAAGGACAGGGAGAGACCCAGTACTTC. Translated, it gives CASSQGQGETQYF. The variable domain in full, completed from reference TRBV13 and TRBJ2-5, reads AAGVIQSPRHLIKEKRETATLKCYPIPRHDTVYWYQQGPGQDPQFLISFYEKMQSDKGSIPDRFSAQQFSDYHSELNMSSLELGDSALYFCASSQGQGETQYFGPGTRLLVL.

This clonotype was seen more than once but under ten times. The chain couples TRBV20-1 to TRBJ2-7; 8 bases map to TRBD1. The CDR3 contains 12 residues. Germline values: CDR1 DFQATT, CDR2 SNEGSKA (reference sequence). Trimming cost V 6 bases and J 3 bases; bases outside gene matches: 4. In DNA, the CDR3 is TGCAGTGCCGGGACAGGATTCTACGAGCAGTACTTC. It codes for CSAGTGFYEQYF.

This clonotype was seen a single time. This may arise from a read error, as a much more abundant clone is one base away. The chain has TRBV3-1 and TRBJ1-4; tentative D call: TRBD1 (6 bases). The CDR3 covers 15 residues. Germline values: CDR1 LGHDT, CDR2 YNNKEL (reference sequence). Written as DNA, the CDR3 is TGTGTCAGCAGCCAAGAGCAGGGGTGGGATGAAAAACTGTTTTTT. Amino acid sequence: CVSSQEQGWDEKLFF.

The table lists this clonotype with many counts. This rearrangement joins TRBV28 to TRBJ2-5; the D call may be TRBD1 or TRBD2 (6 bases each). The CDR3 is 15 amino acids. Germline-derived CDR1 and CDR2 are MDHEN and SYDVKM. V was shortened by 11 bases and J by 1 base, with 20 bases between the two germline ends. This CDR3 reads CAGRCLGGGQETQYF. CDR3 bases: TGTGCCGGCCGTTGTCTGGGGGGCGGCCAAGAGACCCAGTACTTC. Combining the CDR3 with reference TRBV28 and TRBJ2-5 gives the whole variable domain DVKVTQSSRYLVKRTGEKVFLECVQDMDHENMFWYRQDPGLGLRLIYFSYDVKMKEKGDIPEGYSVSREKKERFSLILESASTNQTSMYLCAGRCLGGGQETQYFGPGTRLLVL.

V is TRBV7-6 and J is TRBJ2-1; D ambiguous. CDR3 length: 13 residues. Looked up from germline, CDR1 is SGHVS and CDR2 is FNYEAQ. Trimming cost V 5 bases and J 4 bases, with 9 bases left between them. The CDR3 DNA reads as TGTGCCAGCAGCCCGTTCGCTTACAATGAGCAGTTCTTC. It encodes CASSPFAYNEQFF.

The CDR3, as DNA: TGCGCCAGCAGCCCTAACCAAGGGGGGGCGACAGATACGCAGTATTTT. Residues: CASSPNQGGATDTQYF. The V gene is TRBV5-1, the J gene TRBJ2-3; TRBD2 might be the D (7 bases). Germline values: CDR1 SGHRS, CDR2 YFSETQ. The CDR3 has 16 amino acids. The ends were cut back, 4 bases at V and 3 bases at J, with 18 bases in the middle.

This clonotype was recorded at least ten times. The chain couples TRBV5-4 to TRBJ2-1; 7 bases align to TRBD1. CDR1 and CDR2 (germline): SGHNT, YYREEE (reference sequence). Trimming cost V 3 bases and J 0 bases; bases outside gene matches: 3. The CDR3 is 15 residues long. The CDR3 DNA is TGTGCCAGCAGCTGGGACAGAAGCTCCTACAATGAGCAGTTCTTC. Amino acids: CASSWDRSSYNEQFF.

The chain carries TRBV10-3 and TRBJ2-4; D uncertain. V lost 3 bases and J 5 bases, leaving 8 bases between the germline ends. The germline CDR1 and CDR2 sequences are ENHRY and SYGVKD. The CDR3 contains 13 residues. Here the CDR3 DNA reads TGTGCCATCAGTGATGTCTCGGAAAACATTCAGTACTTC. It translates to CAISDVSENIQYF.

The CDR3 region is CASSPRSNTEAFF. CDR3 sequence (DNA): TGTGCCAGCTCACCACGATCGAACACTGAAGCTTTCTTT. This chain links TRBV18 with TRBJ1-1, with D unresolved. V shed 1 base and J shed 1 base, with 4 bases lying between them. Looked up from germline, CDR1 is KGHSH and CDR2 is LQKENI. The CDR3 sequence is 13 residues long.

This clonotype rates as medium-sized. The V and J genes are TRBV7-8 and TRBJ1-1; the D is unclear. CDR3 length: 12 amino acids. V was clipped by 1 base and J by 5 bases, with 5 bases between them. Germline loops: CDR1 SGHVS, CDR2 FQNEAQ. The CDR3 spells CASSLGRTEAFF. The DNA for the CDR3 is TGTGCCAGCAGCTTAGGTCGGACTGAAGCTTTCTTT. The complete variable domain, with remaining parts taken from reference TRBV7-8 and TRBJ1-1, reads GAGVSQSPRYKVAKRGQDVALRCDPISGHVSLFWYQQALGQGPEFLTYFQNEAQLDKSGLPSDRFFAERPEGSVSTLKIQRTQQEDSAVYLCASSLGRTEAFFGQGTRLTVV.

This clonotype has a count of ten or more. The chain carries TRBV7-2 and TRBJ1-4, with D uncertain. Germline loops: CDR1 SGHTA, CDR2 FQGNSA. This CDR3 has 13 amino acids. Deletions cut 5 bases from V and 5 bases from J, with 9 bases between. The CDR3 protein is CASSRQRNEKLFF. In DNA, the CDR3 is TGTGCCAGCAGCCGGCAAAGAAATGAAAAACTGTTTTTT.

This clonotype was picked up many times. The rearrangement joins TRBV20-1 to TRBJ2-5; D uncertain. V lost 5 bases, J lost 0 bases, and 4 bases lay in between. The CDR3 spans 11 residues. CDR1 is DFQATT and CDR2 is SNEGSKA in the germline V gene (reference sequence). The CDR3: CSALYQETQYF. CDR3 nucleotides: TGCAGTGCTCTGTACCAAGAGACCCAGTACTTC.

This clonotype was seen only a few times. This CDR3 is CASSVSGRIYGYTF. In DNA, the CDR3 is TGTGCCAGCAGCGTTTCCGGACGGATCTATGGCTACACCTTC. J is TRBJ1-2 and V is TRBV7-2; D is unresolved. CDR1 and CDR2 from the germline V gene are SGHTA and FQGNSA. CDR3 length: 14 residues. The V end lost 5 bases, the J end lost 4 bases, and 14 bases lay between the germline ends.

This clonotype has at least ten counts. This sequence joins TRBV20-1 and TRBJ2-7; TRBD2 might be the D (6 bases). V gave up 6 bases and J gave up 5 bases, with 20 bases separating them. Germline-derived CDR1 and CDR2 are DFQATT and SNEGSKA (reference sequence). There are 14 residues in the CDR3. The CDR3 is CSAQRAGSLDEQYF. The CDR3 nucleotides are TGCAGTGCACAGAGGGCGGGGAGTCTGGACGAGCAGTACTTC.

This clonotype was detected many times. In DNA, the CDR3 is TGTGCCAGCAGTGGAGGACAGGGGAACACTGAAGCTTTCTTT. Translating it yields CASSGGQGNTEAFF. The chain employs TRBV6-4 and TRBJ1-1, with 8 bases matching TRBD1. Germline values: CDR1 MRHNA, CDR2 SNTAGT. CDR3 size: 14 residues. Trimming removed 4 bases from V and 1 base from J; junction bases left unmatched: 2.

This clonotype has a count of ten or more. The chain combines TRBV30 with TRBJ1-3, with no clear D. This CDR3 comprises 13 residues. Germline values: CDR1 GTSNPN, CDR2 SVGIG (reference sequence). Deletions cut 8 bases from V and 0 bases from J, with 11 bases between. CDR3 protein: CAEEGRSGNTIYF. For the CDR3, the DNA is TGTGCCGAAGAAGGACGCTCTGGAAACACCATATATTTT.

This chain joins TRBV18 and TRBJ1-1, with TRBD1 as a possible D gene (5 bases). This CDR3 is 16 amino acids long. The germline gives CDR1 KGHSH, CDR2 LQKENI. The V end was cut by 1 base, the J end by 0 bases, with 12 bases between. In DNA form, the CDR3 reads TGTGCCAGCTCACCACTGGCAGGGCCAATGAACACTGAAGCTTTCTTT. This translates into CASSPLAGPMNTEAFF.

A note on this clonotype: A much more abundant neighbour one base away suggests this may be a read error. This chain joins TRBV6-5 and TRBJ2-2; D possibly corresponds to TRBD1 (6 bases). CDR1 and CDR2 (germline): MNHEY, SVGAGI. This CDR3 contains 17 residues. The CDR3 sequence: CASSLRTEITNTEELFF. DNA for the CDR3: TGTGCCAGCAGCCTCCGGACAGAAATTACGAACACCGAGGAGCTGTTTTTT.

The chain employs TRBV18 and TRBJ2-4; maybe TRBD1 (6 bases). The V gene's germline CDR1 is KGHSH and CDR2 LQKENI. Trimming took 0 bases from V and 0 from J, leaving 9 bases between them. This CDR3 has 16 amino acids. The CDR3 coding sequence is TGTGCCAGCTCACCACCGGACAGTCTAGCCAAAAACATTCAGTACTTC. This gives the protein CASSPPDSLAKNIQYF.

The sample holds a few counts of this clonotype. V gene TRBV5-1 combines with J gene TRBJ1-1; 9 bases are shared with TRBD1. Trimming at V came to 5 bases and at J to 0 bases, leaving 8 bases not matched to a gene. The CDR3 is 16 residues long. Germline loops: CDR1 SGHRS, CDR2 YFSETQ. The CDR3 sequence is CASRSGQGSMNTEAFF. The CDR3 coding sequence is TGCGCCAGCAGATCTGGACAGGGGTCTATGAACACTGAAGCTTTCTTT.

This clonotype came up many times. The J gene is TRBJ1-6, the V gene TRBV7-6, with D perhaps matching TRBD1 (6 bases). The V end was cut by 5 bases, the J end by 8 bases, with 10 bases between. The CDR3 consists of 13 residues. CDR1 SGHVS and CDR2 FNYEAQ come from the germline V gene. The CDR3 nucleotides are TGTGCCAGCAGCCTAGAGGGGGATTCACCCCTCCACTTT. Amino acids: CASSLEGDSPLHF.

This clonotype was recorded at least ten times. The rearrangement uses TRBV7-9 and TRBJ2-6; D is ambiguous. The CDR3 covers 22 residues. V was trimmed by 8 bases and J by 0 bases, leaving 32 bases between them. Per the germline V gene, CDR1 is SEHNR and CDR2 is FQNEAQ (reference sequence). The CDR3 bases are TGTGCCAGCCCACCCACGCCCGCCTGGGCAGACGATATGTACTCTGGGGCCAACGTCCTGACTTTC. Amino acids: CASPPTPAWADDMYSGANVLTF.

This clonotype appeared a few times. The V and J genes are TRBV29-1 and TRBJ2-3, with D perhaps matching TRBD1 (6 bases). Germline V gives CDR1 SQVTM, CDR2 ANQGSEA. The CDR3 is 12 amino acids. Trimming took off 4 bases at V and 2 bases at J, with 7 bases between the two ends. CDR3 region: CSVGTDTDTQYF. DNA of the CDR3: TGCAGCGTTGGGACAGACACAGATACGCAGTATTTT.

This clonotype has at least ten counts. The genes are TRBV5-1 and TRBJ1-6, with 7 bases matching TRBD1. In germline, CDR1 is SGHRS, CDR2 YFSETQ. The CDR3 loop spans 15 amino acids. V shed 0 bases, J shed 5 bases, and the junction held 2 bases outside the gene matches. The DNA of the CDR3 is TGCGCCAGCAGCTTGGAAGGGGGCGATAATTCACCCCTCCACTTT. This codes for CASSLEGGDNSPLHF.